This entry concerns a single T cell receptor delta chain. Its antigen is undetermined. The amino acid sequence in TCRdb belongs to a much larger clone and departs from this DNA's translation at residue 16, likely a sequencing read error; the sequence shown is translated from the DNA. Gammadelta T cells were flow-sorted from PBMC into Vgamma9/Vdelta2+ and Vdelta2-negative populations for bulk analysis. The source of the sample is a study of γδ T cells in repeated Plasmodium falciparum infection. TCRdb re-processed the multiplex PCR reads via CATT. The sample shows over 45,000 delta-chain clones, 1.6% of them seen only once. V was pared by 5 bases and J by 3 bases, with 23 bases of the junction left unmatched. Germline V gene sequence: CDR1 TSWWSYY, CDR2 QGS. This CDR3 is built from 21 residues. Study-wide points: Compared with Australian children, Malian Vdelta2-negative repertoires seemed more clonal, less diverse, less shared.

The sequence came from a pool of human donors (malaria-infected and uninfected, not separated). The rearrangement joins TRDV1 to TRDJ1; the match to TRDD3 covers 11 bases. No J gene is reported in TCRdb; it was inferred here by comparing the DNA with germline. The sequencing input was gamma-delta T cells from blood. CDR3 in amino acids: CALGYVRSQYWGIFRADKLIF. CDR3 nucleotide sequence: TGTGCTCTTGGGTACGTTCGGTCCCAGTACTGGGGGATATTCAGGGCCGATAAACTCATCTTT.